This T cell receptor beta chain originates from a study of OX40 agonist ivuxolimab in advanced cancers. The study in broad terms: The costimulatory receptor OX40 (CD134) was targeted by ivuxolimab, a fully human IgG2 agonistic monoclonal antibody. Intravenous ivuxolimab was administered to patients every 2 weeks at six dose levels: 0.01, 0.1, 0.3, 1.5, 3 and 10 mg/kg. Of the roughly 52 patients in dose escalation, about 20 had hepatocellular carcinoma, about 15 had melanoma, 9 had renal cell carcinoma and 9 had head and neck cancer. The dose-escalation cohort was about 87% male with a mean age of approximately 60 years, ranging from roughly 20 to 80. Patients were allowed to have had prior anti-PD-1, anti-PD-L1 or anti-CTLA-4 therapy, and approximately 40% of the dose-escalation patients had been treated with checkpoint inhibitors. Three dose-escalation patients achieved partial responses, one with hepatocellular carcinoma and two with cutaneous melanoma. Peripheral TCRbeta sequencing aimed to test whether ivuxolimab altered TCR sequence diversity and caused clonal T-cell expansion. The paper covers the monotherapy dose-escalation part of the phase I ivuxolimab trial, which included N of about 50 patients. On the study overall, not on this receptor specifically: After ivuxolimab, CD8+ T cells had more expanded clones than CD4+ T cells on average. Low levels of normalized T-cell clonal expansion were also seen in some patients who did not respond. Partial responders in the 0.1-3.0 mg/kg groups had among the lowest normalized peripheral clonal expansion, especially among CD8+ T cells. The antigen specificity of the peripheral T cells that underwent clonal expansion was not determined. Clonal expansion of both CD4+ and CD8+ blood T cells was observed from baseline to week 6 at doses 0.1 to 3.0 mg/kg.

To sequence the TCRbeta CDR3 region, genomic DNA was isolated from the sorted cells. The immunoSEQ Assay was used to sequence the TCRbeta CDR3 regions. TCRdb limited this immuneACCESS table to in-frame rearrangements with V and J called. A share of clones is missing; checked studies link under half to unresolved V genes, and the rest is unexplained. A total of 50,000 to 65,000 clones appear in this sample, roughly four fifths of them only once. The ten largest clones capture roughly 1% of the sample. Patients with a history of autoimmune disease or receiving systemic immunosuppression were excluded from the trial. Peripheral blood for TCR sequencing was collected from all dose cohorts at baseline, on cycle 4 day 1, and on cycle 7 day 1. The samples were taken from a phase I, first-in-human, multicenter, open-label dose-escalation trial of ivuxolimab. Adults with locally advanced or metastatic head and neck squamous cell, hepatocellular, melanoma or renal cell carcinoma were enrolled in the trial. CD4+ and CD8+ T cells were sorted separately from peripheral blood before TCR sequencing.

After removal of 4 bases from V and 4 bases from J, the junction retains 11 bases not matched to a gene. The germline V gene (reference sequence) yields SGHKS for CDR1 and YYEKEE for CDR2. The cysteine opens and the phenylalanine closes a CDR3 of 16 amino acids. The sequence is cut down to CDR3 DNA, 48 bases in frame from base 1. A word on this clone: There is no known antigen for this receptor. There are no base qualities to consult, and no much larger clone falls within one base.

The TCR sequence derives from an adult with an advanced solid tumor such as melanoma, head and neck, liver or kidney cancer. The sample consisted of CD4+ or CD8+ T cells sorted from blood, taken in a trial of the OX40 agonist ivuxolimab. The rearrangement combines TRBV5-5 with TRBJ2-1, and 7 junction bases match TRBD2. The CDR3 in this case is CASSLIPTSVYNEQFF. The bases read TGTGCCAGCAGCCTTATCCCCACTAGCGTTTACAATGAGCAGTTCTTC.